The 18 T cell receptor beta chains in this list originate from one sample, sequenced in a study of identical twins. TCRdb analysed the 5' RACE reads with MiXCR anew, one entry per CDR3 protein. The data contain 460,000 or so distinct CDR3 sequences, approximately 15% of them singletons. These data also formed part of another study, on yellow fever vaccine responses in identical twins.

Sequenced material: CD4+ T cells sorted from blood. The receptors originated from a woman aged 18-29 years in good health.

The gene calls are TRBV14 and TRBJ2-6; the D is unclear. This CDR3 contains 19 residues. Germline V gives CDR1 SGHDN, CDR2 FVKESK. The V end was cut by 6 bases, the J end by 0 bases, with 21 bases between. The CDR3 loop reads CASRTTHFPKSSGANVLTF. The CDR3, as DNA: TGTGCCAGCAGAACAACCCATTTCCCTAAGAGCTCTGGGGCCAACGTCCTGACTTTC.

CDR3 in amino acids: CASPGTGRGTEAFF. The DNA for the CDR3 is TGTGCCAGTCCCGGGACAGGCCGAGGGACTGAAGCTTTCTTT. V usage is TRBV6-2 or TRBV6-3 and J usage is TRBJ1-1; 8 bases agree with TRBD1. The CDR3 is 14 amino acids. V gave up 9 bases and J gave up 5 bases; unmatched junction bases: 11. CDR1 MNHEY and CDR2 SVGEGT come from the germline V gene.

Concerning this clonotype: One junction end does not reproduce the germline sequence, and a read error may be involved. The V and J genes are TRBV20-1 and TRBJ2-1; D gene unclear. CDR1 and CDR2 from the germline V gene are DFQATT and SNEGSKA (reference sequence). This CDR3 is built from 16 residues. For the CDR3, the DNA is TGCTGTGCTAGGACCTTGGGTCGGGCTTCCTACAATGAGCAGTTCTTC. Translating it yields CCARTLGRASYNEQFF.

This clonotype turned up a few times. The chain is built from TRBV2 and TRBJ2-6, with D perhaps TRBD1 (5 bases). V shed 6 bases and J shed 0 bases, with 9 bases lying between them. In germline, CDR1 is SNHLY, CDR2 FYNNEI. CDR3 length equals 15 residues. CDR3 sequence: CASRKDSSGANVLTF. Here the CDR3 DNA reads TGTGCCAGCAGAAAAGACAGCTCTGGGGCCAACGTCCTGACTTTC.

This clonotype has just a few counts. V is TRBV6-2 or TRBV6-3 and J is TRBJ2-7, with D possibly being TRBD1 (5 bases). Germline CDR1 reads MNHEY; CDR2 reads SVGEGT. The CDR3 has 14 amino acids. Trimming stripped 7 bases from V and 6 bases from J, with 19 bases between. CDR3 residues: CASTYSRALAEQYF. In DNA, the CDR3 is TGTGCCAGCACCTACTCCAGGGCCCTGGCCGAGCAGTACTTC.

In its sample, this clonotype was seen a few times. The V and J genes are TRBV12-3 or TRBV12-4 and TRBJ2-7; either TRBD1 or TRBD2 may fit D (5 bases each). The CDR3 extends over 16 amino acids. V lost 5 bases and J 0 bases, leaving 17 bases between the germline ends. This chain's CDR3 is CASSGGHSKSSYEQYF. In nucleotides, the CDR3 is TGTGCCAGCAGTGGGGGTCACTCTAAGAGCTCCTACGAGCAGTACTTC.

The chain joins TRBV6-2 or TRBV6-3 to TRBJ2-2; 13 bases fit TRBD2. The junction had 6 bases not matched to a gene; V was cut back by 2 bases and J by 0 bases. Germline V gene sequence: CDR1 MNHEY, CDR2 SVGEGT. The CDR3 is made up of 19 amino acids. CDR3 nucleotides: TGTGCCAGCAGTTACATTGGACTAGCGGGAGTCCCGAACACCGGGGAGCTGTTTTTT. Translation: CASSYIGLAGVPNTGELFF.

This clonotype has a handful of counts. This chain uses TRBV4-2 with TRBJ2-5, with 12 nucleotides matching TRBD2. The CDR3 totals 16 residues. J was trimmed by 5 bases and V by 1 base; bases with no gene match: 5. CDR1 is LGHNA, CDR2 YNFKEQ, per germline. CDR3 coding DNA: TGTGCCAGCAGCCAAGTTGCTAGCGGGAGGGTGGAGACCCAGTACTTC. Its translation is CASSQVASGRVETQYF.

CDR3 sequence reads: CATSYKQGSGTDTQYF. CDR3 DNA sequence: TGTGCCACCAGTTATAAACAGGGCTCCGGGACAGATACGCAGTATTTT. The chain carries TRBV24-1 and TRBJ2-3; possibly TRBD1 for D (6 bases). The CDR3 consists of 16 residues. Per the germline V gene, CDR1 is KGHDR and CDR2 is SFDVKD. Trimming removed 6 bases from V and 3 bases from J, with 18 bases in between.

Only a few counts were recorded for this clonotype. The rearrangement uses TRBV2 and TRBJ2-3, with a tentative D call TRBD1 (5 bases). Trimming took off 0 bases at V and 3 bases at J, with 7 bases between the two ends. Germline V gene sequence: CDR1 SNHLY, CDR2 FYNNEI. CDR3 length equals 14 residues. The CDR3 region is CASSEARVTDTQYF. CDR3 sequence (DNA): TGTGCCAGCAGTGAAGCCAGGGTGACAGATACGCAGTATTTT.

The J gene is TRBJ2-1, the V gene TRBV19; 8 nucleotides align to TRBD2. V was pared by 5 bases and J by 9 bases, with 9 bases of the junction left unmatched. Germline loops: CDR1 LNHDA, CDR2 SQIVND (reference sequence). CDR3 length: 14 residues. This CDR3 is CASSGLAVHSEQFF. The CDR3 DNA is TGTGCCAGTAGTGGACTAGCAGTCCACAGTGAGCAGTTCTTC.

The rearrangement joins TRBV28 to TRBJ1-5, with TRBD1 as a possible D gene (6 bases). The ends were cut back, 0 bases at V and 7 bases at J, with 13 bases in the middle. Germline V gene data show CDR1 as MDHEN and CDR2 as SYDVKM. CDR3 length: 15 residues. CDR3 nucleotide sequence: TGTGCCAGCAGTTTATGGGAGGGGGTGGAGCAGCCCCAGCATTTT. This encodes CASSLWEGVEQPQHF.

This clonotype showed up just a few times. The chain recombines TRBV6-5 with TRBJ1-1, with D unclear. Germline values: CDR1 MNHEY, CDR2 SVGAGI. This CDR3 contains 15 residues. V was pared by 0 bases and J by 0 bases, with 8 bases between. This CDR3 is CASSYSTDLNTEAFF. Written as DNA, the CDR3 is TGTGCCAGCAGTTACTCTACAGACTTGAACACTGAAGCTTTCTTT.

This clonotype appeared many times. The rearrangement links TRBV12-3 or TRBV12-4 to TRBJ1-1, with D perhaps matching TRBD1 (5 bases). This CDR3 contains 13 residues. Trimming removed 7 bases from V and 9 bases from J, with 18 bases in between. The CDR3 nucleotides read TGTGCCAGCACTTCCACGCCGACAGACCAAGCTTTCTTT. Translating gives CASTSTPTDQAFF.

The chain is built from TRBV6-5 and TRBJ1-1; D is uncertain. Trimming removed 1 base from V and 0 bases from J, with 9 bases in between. The CDR3 has 15 amino acids. Germline loops: CDR1 MNHEY, CDR2 SVGAGI. Here the CDR3 DNA reads TGTGCCAGCAGTTACTATACCGGATTGAACACTGAAGCTTTCTTT. Translating it yields CASSYYTGLNTEAFF.

This clonotype has just a few counts. The chain uses TRBV20-1 and TRBJ2-2, with a weak D call TRBD2 (6 bases). The CDR3 length is 13 residues. Trimming left V 6 bases short and J 2 bases short, with 10 bases between. CDR1 is DFQATT and CDR2 is SNEGSKA in the germline V gene (reference sequence). The CDR3 DNA is TGCAGTGCCCAGCGGGCCAACACCGGGGAGCTGTTTTTT. Encoded protein: CSAQRANTGELFF.

This clonotype was observed a few times. This chain connects TRBV20-1 to TRBJ2-1, with D perhaps assigned TRBD1 or TRBD2 (6 bases each). The germline V and J ends were trimmed by 5 bases and 0 bases, with 17 bases remaining between them. Germline V CDR1 and CDR2: DFQATT, SNEGSKA (reference sequence). This CDR3 spans 16 amino acids. CDR3 in amino acids: CSALAVGGSSYNEQFF. The CDR3 DNA is TGCAGTGCTTTAGCGGTAGGGGGGAGCTCCTACAATGAGCAGTTCTTC.

This rearrangement joins TRBV20-1 to TRBJ1-4, with D perhaps TRBD1 (6 bases). Trimming stripped 0 bases from V and 8 bases from J, with 10 bases between. The CDR3 spans 13 residues. Germline CDR1 DFQATT, CDR2 SNEGSKA (reference sequence). CDR3 amino acids: CSAREGGAEKLFF. The CDR3 bases are TGCAGTGCTAGAGAAGGGGGGGCGGAAAAACTGTTTTTT.